The 17 T cell receptor gamma chains given below trace back to one sample, sequenced in a study of Vδ1+ human thymocytes. These receptors have no identified antigens. General study results and limits: In the thymus, TRG and TRD repertoires looked highly polyclonal with Gaussian CDR3 lengths.

Extracted RNA was reverse transcribed into cDNA. Multiplex PCR used pooled V-gene forward primers and a constant-region reverse primer to amplify CDR3s. TCRdb redid clone calling on the multiplex PCR reads using CATT. The top ten clones hold 1.5% to 2% of a sample with some 11,000 gamma-chain clones, around 45% of them seen once. Sample: Vdelta1+ gamma-delta thymocytes from the thymus. Subset indicated: FACS-sorted CD3+ TCRalphabeta- TCRVdelta1+ TCRVdelta2- thymocytes. These receptors all stem from a boy under two years old who had congenital heart surgery.

V gene TRGV4 combines with J gene TRGJ1 or TRGJ2. Because TCRdb records no J gene, it was assigned here through a match of the DNA to germline. Germline V gene data show CDR1 as EGSTGY and CDR2 as YDSYTSSV. The CDR3 spans 16 residues. V shed 1 base and J 2 bases; nucleotides not matched to a gene: 11. The CDR3 spells CATWDGPWQHYYKKLF. CDR3 nucleotide sequence: TGTGCCACCTGGGATGGCCCTTGGCAACATTATTATAAGAAACTCTTT.

The V gene is TRGV3, the J gene TRGJ1 or TRGJ2. Assignment of the J gene here rests on matching the DNA to germline, because TCRdb gives none. CDR1 and CDR2 (germline): VTNTFY, YDVSTARD (reference sequence). The CDR3 sequence is 14 residues long. J gave up 4 bases and V 1 base, and 7 bases lay outside the gene matches. Here the CDR3 DNA reads TGTGCCACCTGGGACAGTCCAAGGTATTATAAGAAACTCTTT. Protein: CATWDSPRYYKKLF.

Notes on this clone: In the same sample, other DNA sequences code for this CDR3. The rearrangement uses TRGV9 and TRGJ1 or TRGJ2. The CDR3 spans 12 residues. Germline CDR1 and CDR2: GITISATS and ISYDGTV (reference sequence). V was clipped by 2 bases and J by 6 bases; unmatched bases: 4. The CDR3: CALWEGPYKKLF. CDR3 in DNA: TGTGCCTTGTGGGAGGGACCTTATAAGAAACTCTTT.

This rearrangement joins TRGV3 to TRGJ1 or TRGJ2. In the absence of a J gene in TCRdb, the DNA was matched to germline to assign it here. Trimming at V came to 0 bases and at J to 12 bases, leaving 8 bases not matched to a gene. The CDR3 length is 12 residues. Germline V lookup: CDR1 VTNTFY, CDR2 YDVSTARD (reference sequence). The CDR3 region has the DNA TGTGCCACCTGGGACAGGCGGAGGAGGAAACTCTTT. This sequence encodes CATWDRRRRKLF.

A note on this clone: Given a much more abundant clone one base away, this may be a read error. The chain uses TRGV9 and TRGJ1 or TRGJ2. TCRdb leaves out the J gene; it was filled in here by matching the DNA to germline. The CDR3 is 11 residues long. Germline loops: CDR1 GITISATS, CDR2 ISYDGTV (reference sequence). The V segment lost 0 bases and the J segment 12 bases; nucleotides outside the gene matches: 5. CDR3 sequence reads: CALWEVHTKLF. CDR3 sequence (DNA): TGTGCCTTGTGGGAGGTGCATACGAAACTCTTT.

The assigned J gene is TRGJ1 or TRGJ2, but the V gene is uncalled. The CDR3 has 14 amino acids. DNA of the CDR3: TGTGCCACCTGGGACAGTTACTATTATTATAAGAAACTCTTT. Translating it yields CATWDSYYYYKKLF.

This clone was seen a single time. The J gene was identified as TRGJ1 or TRGJ2, and no V gene was called. This CDR3 is built from 14 residues. CDR3 protein: CATWDGPRRFEKLF. CDR3 DNA sequence: TGTGCCACCTGGGACGGACCCCGACGCTTTGAGAAACTCTTT.

V and J are TRGV3 and TRGJ1 or TRGJ2. The J gene, left out of TCRdb, was set here by checking the DNA against germline. CDR3 length: 13 amino acids. V shed 0 bases, J shed 6 bases, and the junction held 5 bases outside the gene matches. Germline V gene lookup returns CDR1 VTNTFY and CDR2 YDVSTARD (reference sequence). CDR3 sequence: CATWDRTGYKKLF. The CDR3, as DNA: TGTGCCACCTGGGACAGGACTGGTTATAAGAAACTCTTT.

With regard to this clone: Being one base from a much bigger clone, this may be a read error. This chain uses TRGV8 with TRGJ1 or TRGJ2. The J gene, absent from TCRdb, was called here by matching the DNA to germline. The V and J ends lost 3 bases and 3 bases, in that order; junction bases with no gene match: 5. This CDR3 region has 13 residues. Germline values: CDR1 VENAVY, CDR2 YDSYNSRV. The CDR3 loop is CATWDGLYYKKLF. CDR3 nucleotide sequence: TGTGCCACCTGGGATGGTCTTTATTATAAGAAACTCTTT.

The chain recombines TRGV4 with TRGJ1 or TRGJ2. TCRdb carries no J gene annotation; the J gene was assigned here by matching the DNA with germline. With V trimmed by 0 bases and J by 4 bases, 6 bases remained unmatched. The CDR3 is made up of 14 amino acids. The germline V gene encodes CDR1 EGSTGY and CDR2 YDSYTSSV. The CDR3: CATWDGPRYYKKLF. The CDR3 DNA follows: TGTGCCACCTGGGATGGGCCGAGATATTATAAGAAACTCTTT.

Note on this clone: The sample contains more than one DNA sequence encoding this CDR3. The rearrangement joins TRGV9 to TRGJ1 or TRGJ2. V lost 1 base, J lost 6 bases, and 3 bases stayed unmatched. The CDR3 has 12 amino acids. Germline lookup yields CDR1 GITISATS and CDR2 ISYDGTV (reference sequence). The CDR3 is CALWEVGYKKLF. DNA of the CDR3: TGTGCCTTGTGGGAGGTTGGTTATAAGAAACTCTTT.

The chain couples TRGV8 to TRGJ1 or TRGJ2. CDR1 is VENAVY, CDR2 YDSYNSRV, per germline. The V and J ends lost 2 bases and 0 bases, in that order; junction bases with no gene match: 4. The CDR3 has 14 residues. CDR3 nucleotides: TGTGCCACCTGGGATACATCGAATTATTATAAGAAACTCTTT. It is translated as CATWDTSNYYKKLF.

For this clone: In the same sample, other DNA sequences code for this CDR3. The chain employs TRGV3 and TRGJ1 or TRGJ2. As TCRdb names no J gene, one was assigned here on the basis of a DNA match to germline. V lost 1 base to trimming and J lost 1 base; unmatched junction nucleotides: 4. The germline V gene encodes CDR1 VTNTFY and CDR2 YDVSTARD (reference sequence). The CDR3 length is 14 residues. In nucleotides, the CDR3 is TGTGCCACCTGGGACAGTCCTAATTATTATAAGAAACTCTTT. Encoded protein: CATWDSPNYYKKLF.

On this clone: A read error may produce the germline difference seen at one junction end. V is TRGV4 and J is TRGJ1 or TRGJ2. TCRdb is silent on the J gene; assignment here came from matching the DNA to germline. The germline V gene has CDR1 EGSTGY and CDR2 YDSYTSSV. The CDR3 sequence is 13 residues long. The CDR3 loop reads CATWDGARDKKLF. The CDR3 DNA reads TGCGCCACCTGGGATGGGGCTAGGGATAAGAAACTCTTT.

The chain joins TRGV8 to TRGJ1 or TRGJ2. No J gene is reported in TCRdb; it was inferred here by comparing the DNA with germline. J gave up 1 base and V 6 bases, and 12 bases lay outside the gene matches. The CDR3 covers 15 residues. CDR1 and CDR2 (germline): VENAVY, YDSYNSRV. Here the CDR3 DNA reads TGTGCCACCTGGACGCTGGGCTACAATTATTATAAGAAACTCTTT. Protein product: CATWTLGYNYYKKLF.

The chain recombines TRGV9 with TRGJP. The CDR3 loop spans 15 amino acids. Germline trimming cut 5 bases from V and 5 bases from J; bases unmatched to any gene: 3. In germline, CDR1 is GITISATS, CDR2 ISYDGTV (reference sequence). The CDR3 coding sequence is TGTGCCTTGTGGGCTAAAGAGTTGGGCAAAAAAATCAAGGTATTT. Protein product: CALWAKELGKKIKVF.

This clone was found a few times. This chain joins TRGV8 and TRGJP1. V lost 4 bases to trimming and J lost 0 bases; unmatched junction nucleotides: 5. In germline, CDR1 is VENAVY, CDR2 YDSYNSRV. The length of the CDR3 is 15 residues. CDR3 sequence reads: CATWDLDTTGWFKIF. The CDR3 DNA sequence: TGTGCCACCTGGGACCTAGATACCACTGGTTGGTTCAAGATATTT.